A selection of T cell receptor beta chains follows, all from one sample in a study of T cell responses to AZD1222 COVID-19 vaccine. Assay: immunoSEQ multiplex PCR; the TCRdb copy retains only in-frame clones and omits some. The top ten clones hold about 16% of a sample with about 120,000 clones, 70% to 90% of them seen once. This material consisted of peripheral blood, taken 28 days after the second AZD1222 dose. The receptors derive from an adult who received the AZD1222 COVID-19 vaccine. CDR3s leave out the opening cysteine and the closing phenylalanine or tryptophan. The D gene is left open where the match is weak. Expanded clones are given a class, and other clones once, few, many or no size at all.

NA	TRBJ2-5	TRBV6-2/TRBV6-3	TRBD2	ASSYRTSGRGGKETQY
NA	TRBJ2-2	TRBV11-3	TRBD1	ASSSGQGGAGELF
NA	TRBJ2-7	TRBV28	TRBD1	ASLKTGTGGLQY
NA	TRBJ2-2	TRBV18	NA	ASSHSPGDGTGELF
NA	TRBJ2-4	TRBV5-1	NA	ASSLAGGEWNIQY
NA	TRBJ2-7	TRBV5-1	TRBD1	ASSSNAGTGGHEQY
NA	TRBJ1-5	TRBV10-3	NA	AISESSPSYQPQH
NA	TRBJ2-1	TRBV12-3/TRBV12-4	NA	ASSFSLAEQF
NA	TRBJ2-7	TRBV4-2	NA	ASSQESRGYEQY
once	TRBJ1-5	TRBV6-1	NA	ASSETGGLGQPQH
NA	TRBJ2-3	TRBV5-4	NA	ASSPPGSTDTQY
once	TRBJ2-1	TRBV7-9	TRBD1	ASSLRRQGYNEQF
NA	TRBJ1-6	TRBV6-2/TRBV6-3	NA	ASSYRQGPLNSPLH
NA	TRBJ2-2	TRBV28	NA	ASSYRGRTELF
once	TRBJ2-3	TRBV6-5	NA	ASHSSTDTQY
NA	TRBJ1-1	TRBV28	NA	ASSFESASEAF
NA	TRBJ2-2	TRBV5-1	NA	ASSPDPQGPGELF
once	TRBJ1-5	TRBV19	NA	ASSIAVRQPQH
once	TRBJ1-6	TRBV25-1	TRBD1	ASSATGTGVNSPLH
NA	TRBJ1-4	TRBV2	NA	ASSAVREEKLF
NA	TRBJ2-1	TRBV28	TRBD2	ASSPPGGALYNEQF
NA	TRBJ2-2	TRBV27	TRBD2	ASSRKAGGIGELF
NA	TRBJ2-7	TRBV28	NA	ASSLSTTYEQY
NA	TRBJ2-6	TRBV27	NA	ASSLRGTDYASSGANVLT
NA	TRBJ2-3	TRBV2	NA	ASSEAYQGGASTDTQY
NA	TRBJ2-3	TRBV24-1	NA	ATRGGSTDTQY
NA	TRBJ2-1	TRBV7-2	TRBD2	ASSLWTSGGTRSYNEQF
NA	TRBJ1-5	TRBV27	NA	ASGNQPQH
NA	TRBJ1-3	TRBV18	TRBD1	ASSPPGQGGNTIY
NA	TRBJ1-1	TRBV12-5	NA	ASGLQTLRGEAF
NA	TRBJ2-7	TRBV14	TRBD2	ASRTSGSYEQY
NA	TRBJ2-7	TRBV14	TRBD2	ASSQGGGAYEQY
once	TRBJ1-6	TRBV3-1/TRBV3-2	TRBD1	ASSQEWTGLSPLH
NA	TRBJ1-1	TRBV18	NA	ASSATGNTEAF
NA	TRBJ2-7	TRBV7-8	NA	ASSYRTGSYEQY
NA	TRBJ1-6	TRBV7-8	TRBD1	ASSLSTGGRSNSPLH
NA	TRBJ2-1	TRBV5-1	TRBD1	ASSLEGTGAYNEQF
NA	TRBJ2-1	TRBV7-9	NA	ASSLLGWSYNEQF
NA	TRBJ1-6	TRBV10-3	NA	AISGRGNVAPLH
NA	TRBJ2-3	TRBV3-1/TRBV3-2	NA	ASSHRQPSTDTQY
NA	TRBJ2-6	TRBV7-9	NA	ASSFHLSGANVLT
once	TRBJ1-2	TRBV11-3	TRBD1	ASSLGTTGQAYGYT
NA	TRBJ1-3	TRBV7-7	NA	ASSPGVGNTIY
NA	TRBJ1-6	TRBV19	NA	ASKEGPVYNSPLH
NA	TRBJ2-7	TRBV6-1	TRBD1	ASSEAPRGHYEQY
once	TRBJ1-5	TRBV19	NA	AATGGPTYNQPQH
NA	TRBJ2-1	TRBV12-5	TRBD2	ASSRGGSSYNEQF
NA	TRBJ2-1	TRBV19	TRBD2	ASSLWEGNEQF
NA	TRBJ2-6	TRBV3-1/TRBV3-2	NA	ASSPGATAGANVLT
NA	TRBJ1-2	TRBV19	NA	ASSSPGASAGYT
NA	TRBJ1-2	TRBV7-6	NA	ASSLHQGRGYT
NA	TRBJ2-5	TRBV5-4	TRBD1	ASSLGTGSQETQY